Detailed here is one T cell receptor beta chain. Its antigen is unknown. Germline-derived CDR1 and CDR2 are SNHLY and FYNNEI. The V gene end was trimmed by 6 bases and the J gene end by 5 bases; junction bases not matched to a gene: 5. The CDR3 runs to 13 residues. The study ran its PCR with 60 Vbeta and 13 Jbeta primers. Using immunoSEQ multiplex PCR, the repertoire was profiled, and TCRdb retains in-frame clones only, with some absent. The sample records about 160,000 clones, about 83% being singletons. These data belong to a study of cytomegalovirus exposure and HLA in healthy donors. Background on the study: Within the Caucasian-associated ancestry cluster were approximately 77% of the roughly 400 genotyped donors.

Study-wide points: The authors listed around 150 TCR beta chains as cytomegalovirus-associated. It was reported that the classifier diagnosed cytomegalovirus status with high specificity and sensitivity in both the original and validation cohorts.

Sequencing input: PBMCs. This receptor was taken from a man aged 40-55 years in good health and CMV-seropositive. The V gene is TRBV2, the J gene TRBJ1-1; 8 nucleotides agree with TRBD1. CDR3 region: CASSGQGETEAFF. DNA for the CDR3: TGTGCCAGCAGCGGACAGGGTGAAACTGAAGCTTTCTTT.